This T cell receptor beta chain was profiled in a study of response to subunit inactivated influenza vaccine. The germline V gene encodes CDR1 SQVTM and CDR2 ANQGSEA. V shed 2 bases, J shed 3 bases, and the junction held 4 bases outside the gene matches. The CDR3 covers 13 residues. Via MiXCR, TCRdb re-called the RT-PCR reads, giving one row per CDR3 protein. Of a few hundred thousand distinct CDR3 sequences in the sample, approximately 9.9% are singletons; the top ten hold approximately 12%. In its sample, this clonotype was seen many times. J is TRBJ2-7 and V is TRBV29-1; 7 bases are a match to TRBD2. The starting material was PBMCs from blood, obtained roughly 45 days after vaccination. The clonotype was recovered from a man aged 50 or older who received an inactivated influenza vaccine. The CDR3 sequence is CSVEMGGGYEQYF. The CDR3 bases are TGCAGCGTTGAAATGGGGGGGGGCTACGAGCAGTACTTC.